This T cell receptor (beta chain) was sequenced for a study of low-dose radiotherapy and immunotherapy resistance in tumors. Background on the study: Intravenous administration to patients comprised nivolumab at 240 mg every two weeks and ipilimumab at 1 mg/kg every six weeks. One day before radiation and immunotherapy, intravenous cyclophosphamide 200 mg/m2 was administered, with this repeated every two weeks. Aspirin 300 mg, taken orally and daily, was given to patients for four cycles from cycle 1 day 1.

CDR3 size: 15 residues. The V gene's germline CDR1 is SEHNR and CDR2 FQNEAQ (reference sequence). The junction had 8 bases not matched to a gene; V was cut back by 5 bases and J by 5 bases. TRAV- and TRBV-specific primers primed first-strand cDNA, covering alpha and beta chains. The TCRs were subjected to amplification over roughly 20 PCR cycles employing a constant-region primer in conjunction with a V-primer adapter. TCRdb called the reads again in MiXCR, with one record for every CDR3 protein. The data show about 13,000 distinct CDR3 sequences, with approximately 70% seen just once and over 4.5% held by the top ten. Along with nivolumab and ipilimumab, donors received aspirin, low-dose cyclophosphamide and low-dose radiotherapy.

The genes are TRBV7-9 and TRBJ2-5, with TRBD2 identical over 10 bases. The clonotype comes from a human donor with advanced metastatic prostate, ovarian, gallbladder or colorectal cancer (not recorded which). This table probably holds off-target reads from a library built for another chain. CDR3 sequence (DNA): TGTGCCAGCAGCCCTAGCGGGGGTGTCCTGGAGACCCAGTACTTC. Amino acids: CASSPSGGVLETQYF.